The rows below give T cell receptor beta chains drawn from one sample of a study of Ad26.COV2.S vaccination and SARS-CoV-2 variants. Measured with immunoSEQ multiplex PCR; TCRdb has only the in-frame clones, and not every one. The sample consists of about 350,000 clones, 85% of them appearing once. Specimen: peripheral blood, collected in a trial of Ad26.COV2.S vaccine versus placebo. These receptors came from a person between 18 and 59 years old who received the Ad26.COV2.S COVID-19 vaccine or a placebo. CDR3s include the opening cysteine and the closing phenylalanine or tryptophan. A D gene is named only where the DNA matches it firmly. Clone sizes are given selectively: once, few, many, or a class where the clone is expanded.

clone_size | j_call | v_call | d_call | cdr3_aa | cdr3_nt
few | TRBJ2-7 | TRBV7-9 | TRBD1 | CASSLPTGAQDF | TGTGCCAGCAGCTTACCTACAGGGGCCCAGGACTTC
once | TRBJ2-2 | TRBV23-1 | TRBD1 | CASNTTGVPNGELFF | TGCGCCAGCAATACTACAGGGGTCCCGAACGGGGAGCTGTTTTTT
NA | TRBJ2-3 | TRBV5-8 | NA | CASSLTFGRGADTQYF | TGTGCCAGCAGCTTGACTTTCGGGCGGGGCGCAGATACGCAGTATTTT
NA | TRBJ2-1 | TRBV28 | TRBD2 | CASNGGVNEQFF | TGTGCCAGCAACGGGGGGGTCAATGAGCAGTTCTTC
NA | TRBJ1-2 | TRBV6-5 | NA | CASSKRQATNYGYTF | TGTGCCAGCAGTAAAAGACAGGCCACTAACTATGGCTACACCTTC
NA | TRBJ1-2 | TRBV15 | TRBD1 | CATSRRDRAYGYTF | TGTGCCACCAGCAGAAGGGACAGGGCTTACGGCTACACCTTC
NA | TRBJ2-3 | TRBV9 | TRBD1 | CASSSETGVTNTQYF | TGTGCCAGCAGCTCAGAGACAGGGGTGACGAATACGCAGTATTTT
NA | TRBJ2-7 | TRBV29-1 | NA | CSVVGNSYEQYF | TGCAGCGTTGTTGGAAACTCGTACGAGCAGTACTTC
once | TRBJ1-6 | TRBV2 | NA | CASSESSYNSPLHF | TGTGCCAGCAGTGAAAGCTCCTATAATTCACCCCTCCACTTT
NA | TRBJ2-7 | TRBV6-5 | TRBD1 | CASTGQGTYEQYF | TGTGCCAGCACGGGACAGGGGACTTACGAGCAGTACTTC
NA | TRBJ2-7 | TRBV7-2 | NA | CASSPVRGLLYEQYF | TGTGCCAGCAGCCCTGTAAGAGGGCTTCTCTACGAGCAGTACTTC
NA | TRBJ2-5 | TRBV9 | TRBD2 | CASSSRTSGRGFGETQYF | TGTGCCAGCAGCTCGAGGACTAGCGGGAGGGGGTTCGGAGAGACCCAGTACTTC
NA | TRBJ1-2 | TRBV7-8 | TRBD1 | CASRTPGQPYGYTF | TGTGCCAGCAGGACACCGGGACAGCCTTATGGCTACACCTTC
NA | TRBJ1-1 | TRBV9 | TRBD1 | CASSVTPGQGVSEAFF | TGTGCCAGCAGCGTAACACCGGGACAGGGGGTGAGTGAAGCTTTCTTT
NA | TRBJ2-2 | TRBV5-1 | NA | CASSLQEDTGELFF | TGCGCCAGCAGCTTACAGGAAGACACCGGGGAGCTGTTTTTT
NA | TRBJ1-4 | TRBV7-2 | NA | CASSFRGTNEKLFF | TGTGCCAGCAGCTTTCGGGGAACTAATGAAAAACTGTTTTTT
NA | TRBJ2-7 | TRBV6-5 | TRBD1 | CASSPGQGATYEQYF | TGTGCCAGCAGTCCTGGACAGGGGGCTACCTACGAGCAGTACTTC
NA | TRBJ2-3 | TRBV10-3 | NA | CAIGGEPPGTDTQYF | TGTGCCATCGGTGGGGAGCCCCCGGGGACAGATACGCAGTATTTT
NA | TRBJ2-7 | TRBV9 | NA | CASSREVSSYEQYF | TGTGCCAGCAGCCGTGAAGTAAGCTCCTACGAGCAGTACTTC
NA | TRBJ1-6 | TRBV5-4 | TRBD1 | CASSFGTGGTGSPLHF | TGTGCCAGCAGCTTCGGCACAGGGGGCACGGGGTCACCCCTCCACTTT
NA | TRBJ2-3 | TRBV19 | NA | CASSGGWEPTDTQYF | TGTGCCAGTAGTGGGGGGTGGGAGCCCACAGATACGCAGTATTTT
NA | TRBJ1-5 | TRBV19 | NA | CASSMHGNQPQHF | TGTGCCAGTAGTATGCACGGAAATCAGCCCCAGCATTTT
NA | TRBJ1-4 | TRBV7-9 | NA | CASSERTPPNRNNEKLFF | TGTGCCAGCAGTGAAAGGACACCCCCGAATAGAAATAATGAAAAACTGTTTTTT
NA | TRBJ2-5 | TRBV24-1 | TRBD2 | CATSDTAGGPETQYF | TGTGCCACCAGTGATACGGCGGGGGGGCCTGAGACCCAGTACTTC
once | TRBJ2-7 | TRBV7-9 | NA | CASSLAGGSGNEQYF | TGTGCCAGCAGCTTAGCGGGAGGCTCGGGCAACGAGCAGTACTTC
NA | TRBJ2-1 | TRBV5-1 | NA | CASSLPSSEGEQFF | TGCGCCAGCAGCTTGCCTAGCAGTGAGGGTGAGCAGTTCTTC
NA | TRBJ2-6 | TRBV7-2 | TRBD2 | CASSREATDVLTF | TGTGCCAGCAGCCGGGAGGCGACCGACGTCCTGACTTTC
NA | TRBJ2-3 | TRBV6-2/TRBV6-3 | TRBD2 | CASSYGLAGGPDTQYF | TGTGCCAGCAGTTACGGGCTAGCGGGGGGGCCGGATACGCAGTATTTT
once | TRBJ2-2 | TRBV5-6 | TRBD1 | CASSPLGTGVSTGELFF | TGTGCCAGCAGCCCGTTGGGGACAGGGGTGAGCACCGGGGAGCTGTTTTTT
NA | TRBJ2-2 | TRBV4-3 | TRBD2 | CASSQGLAGGIQSGELFF | TGCGCCAGCAGCCAAGGACTAGCGGGAGGCATTCAAAGCGGGGAGCTGTTTTTT
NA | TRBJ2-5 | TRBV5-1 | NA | CASSLKTQRETQYF | TGCGCCAGCAGCCTAAAGACACAACGGGAGACCCAGTACTTC
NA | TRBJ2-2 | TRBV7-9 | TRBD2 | CASSLAAGGNTGELFF | TGTGCCAGCAGCTTAGCAGCGGGGGGGAACACCGGGGAGCTGTTTTTT
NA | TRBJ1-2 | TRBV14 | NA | CASSQNPGRPPTF | TGTGCCAGCAGCCAAAACCCGGGACGCCCCCCCACCTTC
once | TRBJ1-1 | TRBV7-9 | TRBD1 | CASTFYRGGVDTEAFF | TGTGCCAGCACCTTTTACAGGGGAGGGGTGGACACTGAAGCTTTCTTT
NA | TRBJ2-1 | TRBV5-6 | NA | CASTLRKGYNEQFF | TGTGCCAGCACCCTAAGGAAGGGATACAATGAGCAGTTCTTC
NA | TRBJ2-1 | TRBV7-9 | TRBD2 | CASSTGGALNEQFF | TGTGCCAGCAGCACCGGGGGGGCGCTCAATGAGCAGTTCTTC
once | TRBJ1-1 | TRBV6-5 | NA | CASSLDSLNTEAFF | TGTGCCAGCAGTTTAGACAGTCTCAACACTGAAGCTTTCTTT
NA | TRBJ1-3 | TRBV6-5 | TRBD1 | CASSSSGTGLGNTIYF | TGTGCCAGCAGTTCCAGCGGGACAGGCCTTGGAAACACCATATATTTT
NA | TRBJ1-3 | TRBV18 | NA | CASSGTISGNTIYF | TGTGCCAGCTCGGGGACAATCTCTGGAAACACCATATATTTT
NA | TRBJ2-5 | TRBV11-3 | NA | CASSLGSTSQETQYF | TGTGCCAGCAGCTTAGGCTCCACATCCCAAGAGACCCAGTACTTC
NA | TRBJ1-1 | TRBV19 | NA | CASSITVNTEAFF | TGTGCCAGTAGTATTACAGTGAACACTGAAGCTTTCTTT
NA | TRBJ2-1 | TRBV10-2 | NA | CASNEGSSYNEQFF | TGCGCCAGCAACGAGGGGAGCTCCTACAATGAGCAGTTCTTC
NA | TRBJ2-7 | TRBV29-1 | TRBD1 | CSVRDREYEQYF | TGCAGCGTCCGGGACAGGGAGTACGAGCAGTACTTC
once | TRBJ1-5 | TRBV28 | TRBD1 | CASRQGQIYSNQPQHF | TGTGCCAGCAGGCAGGGACAGATTTATAGCAATCAGCCCCAGCATTTT
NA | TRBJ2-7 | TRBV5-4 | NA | CASSLEGGSYEQYF | TGTGCCAGCAGCTTGGAGGGCGGCTCCTACGAGCAGTACTTC
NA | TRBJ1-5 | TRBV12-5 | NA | CASGLGSGGEDQPQHF | TGTGCTAGTGGTTTGGGGAGCGGGGGAGAGGATCAGCCCCAGCATTTT
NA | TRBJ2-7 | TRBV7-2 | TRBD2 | CASSSGTSGRKYYEQYF | TGTGCCAGCAGCTCCGGGACTAGCGGGAGAAAGTACTACGAGCAGTACTTC
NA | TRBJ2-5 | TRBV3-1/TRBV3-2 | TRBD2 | CASSRRIAGGSETQYF | TGTGCCAGCAGCCGGCGGATAGCGGGGGGAAGTGAGACCCAGTACTTC
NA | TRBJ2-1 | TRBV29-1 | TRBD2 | CSVDRYEGTSTYNEQFF | TGCAGCGTCGACAGGTACGAGGGGACTAGCACCTACAATGAGCAGTTCTTC
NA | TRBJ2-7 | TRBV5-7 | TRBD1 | CASSLGWDRTYEQYF | TGTGCCAGCAGCTTGGGATGGGACAGAACCTACGAGCAGTACTTC
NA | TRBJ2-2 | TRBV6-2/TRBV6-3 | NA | CASSYPHPPRPDTGELFF | TGTGCCAGCAGTTACCCTCACCCCCCTAGGCCCGACACCGGGGAGCTGTTTTTT
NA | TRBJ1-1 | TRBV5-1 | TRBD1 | CASSRRGQDTEAFF | TGCGCCAGCAGCCGGAGGGGGCAGGACACTGAAGCTTTCTTT
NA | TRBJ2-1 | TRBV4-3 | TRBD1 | CASSYRDRMENEQFF | TGCGCCAGCAGCTACCGGGACAGGATGGAAAATGAGCAGTTCTTC
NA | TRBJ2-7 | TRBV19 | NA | CASSPRQVSSYEQYF | TGTGCCAGTAGTCCGCGACAGGTTAGCTCCTACGAGCAGTACTTC
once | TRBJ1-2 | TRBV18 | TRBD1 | CASSLIPGGQYGYTF | TGTGCCAGCTCACTTATCCCTGGGGGACAGTATGGCTACACCTTC
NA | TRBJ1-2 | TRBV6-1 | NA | CASSEENRVYGYTF | TGTGCCAGCAGTGAAGAAAACAGGGTTTATGGCTACACCTTC
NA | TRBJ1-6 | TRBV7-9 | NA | CASSSGQGGSYNSPLHF | TGTGCCAGCAGTTCAGGACAAGGAGGCTCCTATAATTCACCCCTCCACTTT
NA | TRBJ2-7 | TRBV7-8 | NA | CASSPGHPTTREQYF | TGTGCCAGCAGCCCAGGGCACCCCACTACGAGGGAGCAGTACTTC
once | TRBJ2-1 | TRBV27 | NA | CASTRDRTYNEQFF | TGTGCCAGCACCCGGGACCGAACCTACAATGAGCAGTTCTTC
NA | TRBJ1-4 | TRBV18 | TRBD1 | CASSPQGARTNEKLFF | TGTGCCAGCTCACCGCAGGGGGCGCGAACTAATGAAAAACTGTTTTTT